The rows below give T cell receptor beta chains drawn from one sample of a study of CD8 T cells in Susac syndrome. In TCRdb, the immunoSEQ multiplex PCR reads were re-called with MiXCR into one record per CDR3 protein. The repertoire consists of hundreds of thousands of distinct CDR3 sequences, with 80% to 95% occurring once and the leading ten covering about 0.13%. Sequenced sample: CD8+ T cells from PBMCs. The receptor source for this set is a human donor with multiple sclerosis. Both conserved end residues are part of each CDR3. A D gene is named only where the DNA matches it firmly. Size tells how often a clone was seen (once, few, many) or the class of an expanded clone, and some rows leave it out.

CDR3 protein: CAWSEGYGTDTQYF; clone size: NA; V gene: TRBV30; J gene: TRBJ2-3; D gene: NA
CDR3 protein: CASSRQGDLDEQFF; clone size: NA; V gene: TRBV7-9; J gene: TRBJ2-1; D gene: TRBD1
CDR3 protein: CASSLVVTDTQYF; clone size: NA; V gene: TRBV5-6; J gene: TRBJ2-3; D gene: NA
CDR3 protein: CASSFSRRTARRGRMTYEQYF; clone size: once; V gene: TRBV5-6; J gene: TRBJ2-7; D gene: NA
CDR3 protein: CASSSAGTGGYGYTF; clone size: NA; V gene: TRBV6-6; J gene: TRBJ1-2; D gene: TRBD1
CDR3 protein: CASSPDSGVSYEQYF; clone size: NA; V gene: TRBV18; J gene: TRBJ2-7; D gene: TRBD2
CDR3 protein: CASSLLAGAGELFF; clone size: few; V gene: TRBV27; J gene: TRBJ2-2; D gene: TRBD2
CDR3 protein: CASSLVLSGGLNEQFF; clone size: NA; V gene: TRBV5-1; J gene: TRBJ2-1; D gene: TRBD2
CDR3 protein: CASSDYSGSYNEQFF; clone size: NA; V gene: TRBV9; J gene: TRBJ2-1; D gene: TRBD2
CDR3 protein: CASSYKDSMYQETQYF; clone size: NA; V gene: TRBV6-5; J gene: TRBJ2-5; D gene: NA
CDR3 protein: CASSLENQPQHF; clone size: NA; V gene: TRBV7-9; J gene: TRBJ1-5; D gene: NA
CDR3 protein: CASSDQGAEAFF; clone size: NA; V gene: TRBV2; J gene: TRBJ1-1; D gene: TRBD1
CDR3 protein: CASSNGGSLISAEAFF; clone size: NA; V gene: TRBV9; J gene: TRBJ1-1; D gene: NA
CDR3 protein: CASSPGTETQYF; clone size: once; V gene: TRBV13; J gene: TRBJ2-5; D gene: NA
CDR3 protein: CASSLLTRTNEQFF; clone size: NA; V gene: TRBV27; J gene: TRBJ2-1; D gene: NA
CDR3 protein: CASSFQQMAVSDSTDTQYF; clone size: NA; V gene: TRBV7-2; J gene: TRBJ2-3; D gene: NA
CDR3 protein: CSARDGRDTGELFF; clone size: NA; V gene: TRBV20-1; J gene: TRBJ2-2; D gene: NA